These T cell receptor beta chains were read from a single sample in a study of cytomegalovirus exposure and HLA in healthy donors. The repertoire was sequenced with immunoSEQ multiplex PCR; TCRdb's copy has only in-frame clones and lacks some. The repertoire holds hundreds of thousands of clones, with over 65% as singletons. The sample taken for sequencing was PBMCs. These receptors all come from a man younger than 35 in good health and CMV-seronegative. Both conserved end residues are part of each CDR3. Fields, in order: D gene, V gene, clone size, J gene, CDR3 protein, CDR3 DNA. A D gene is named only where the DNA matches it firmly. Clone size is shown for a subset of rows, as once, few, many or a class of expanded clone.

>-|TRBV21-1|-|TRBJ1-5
CASSKRRGSNQPQHF
TGTGCCAGCAGCAAAAGGAGAGGGAGCAATCAGCCCCAGCATTTT
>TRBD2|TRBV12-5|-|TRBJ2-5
CASGRAGVETQYF
TGTGCTAGTGGGAGAGCGGGAGTGGAGACCCAGTACTTC
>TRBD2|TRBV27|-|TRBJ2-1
CASSPRLAGGPPPNEQFF
TGTGCCAGCAGTCCCCGACTAGCGGGAGGCCCTCCTCCCAATGAGCAGTTCTTC
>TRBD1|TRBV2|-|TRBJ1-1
CASMGQGRTEAFF
TGTGCCAGCATGGGACAGGGTAGGACTGAAGCTTTCTTT
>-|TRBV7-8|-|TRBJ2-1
CASSSGLARDNEQFF
TGTGCCAGCAGCTCCGGACTGGCTAGAGACAATGAGCAGTTCTTC
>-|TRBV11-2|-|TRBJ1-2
CASDYRVIVLRQHYGYTF
TGTGCCAGCGACTATCGGGTGATTGTATTAAGGCAGCACTATGGCTACACCTTC
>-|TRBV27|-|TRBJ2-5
CASSSLAGQETQYF
TGTGCCAGCAGTTCCCTAGCAGGTCAAGAGACCCAGTACTTC
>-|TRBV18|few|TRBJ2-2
CASSPRREVTGELFF
TGTGCCAGCTCACCACGGAGGGAAGTCACCGGGGAGCTGTTTTTT
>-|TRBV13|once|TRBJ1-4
CASSLGPRGKLFF
TGTGCCAGCAGCTTAGGACCGCGGGGAAAACTGTTTTTT
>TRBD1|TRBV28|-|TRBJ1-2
CASSRTGVSTGYTF
TGTGCCAGCAGTAGGACAGGGGTTTCTACAGGCTACACCTTC
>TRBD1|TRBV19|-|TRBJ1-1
CASSMRGRTEAFF
TGTGCCAGTAGTATGAGGGGGCGGACTGAAGCTTTCTTT
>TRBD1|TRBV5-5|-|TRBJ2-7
CASSLEGTGAEQYF
TGTGCCAGCAGCTTGGAGGGGACAGGGGCCGAGCAGTACTTC
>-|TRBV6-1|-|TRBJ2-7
CASTGGQGYEQYF
TGTGCCAGCACCGGGGGGCAGGGATACGAGCAGTACTTC
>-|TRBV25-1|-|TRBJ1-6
CASSEGLGGMDPLHF
TGTGCCAGCAGTGAAGGGTTAGGGGGAATGGATCCCCTCCACTTT
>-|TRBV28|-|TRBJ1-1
CASRISGDTEAFF
TGTGCCAGCAGAATATCAGGGGACACTGAAGCTTTCTTT
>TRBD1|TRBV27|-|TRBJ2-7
CATQGTGKGEQYF
TGTGCCACCCAAGGGACAGGGAAAGGCGAGCAGTACTTC
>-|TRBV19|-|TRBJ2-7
CASSSGSYYEQYF
TGTGCCAGTAGTTCCGGGAGCTACTACGAGCAGTACTTC
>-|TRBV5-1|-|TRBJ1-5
CASSLIVGVQPQHF
TGCGCCAGCAGCTTGATCGTCGGGGTACAGCCCCAGCATTTT
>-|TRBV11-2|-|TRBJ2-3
CASSLVQGRDTQYF
TGTGCCAGCAGCTTAGTCCAGGGGCGAGATACGCAGTATTTT
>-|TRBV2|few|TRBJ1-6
CASQDNSPLHF
TGTGCCAGTCAGGATAATTCACCCCTCCACTTT
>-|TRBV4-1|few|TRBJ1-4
CASSHLGTFLRGEKLFF
TGCGCCAGCAGCCATCTAGGGACATTTCTCAGAGGCGAAAAACTGTTTTTT
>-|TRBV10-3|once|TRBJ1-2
CAISEGGGYGYTF
TGTGCCATCAGTGAAGGTGGAGGATATGGCTACACCTTC
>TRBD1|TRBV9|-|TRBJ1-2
CASSPRGGSGYTF
TGTGCCAGCAGCCCAAGAGGGGGCTCCGGCTACACCTTC
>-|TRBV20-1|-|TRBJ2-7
CSDTGLYEQYF
TGCAGTGACACGGGACTCTACGAGCAGTACTTC
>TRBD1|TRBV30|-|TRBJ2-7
CAGQGKTSYEQYF
TGTGCCGGACAGGGTAAAACCTCCTACGAGCAGTACTTC
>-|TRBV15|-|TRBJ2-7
CATSRDPQGSYEQYF
TGTGCCACCAGCAGAGATCCCCAGGGATCCTACGAGCAGTACTTC
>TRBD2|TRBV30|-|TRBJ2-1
CAWKSMGGPGNEQFF
TGTGCCTGGAAATCTATGGGAGGGCCGGGAAATGAGCAGTTCTTC
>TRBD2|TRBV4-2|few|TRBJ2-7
CASSQGLAVGYEQYF
TGTGCCAGCAGCCAGGGACTAGCGGTGGGCTACGAGCAGTACTTC
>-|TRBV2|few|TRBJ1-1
CASSPIGQGNGDTEAFF
TGTGCCAGCAGCCCGATTGGGCAGGGGAATGGTGACACTGAAGCTTTCTTT
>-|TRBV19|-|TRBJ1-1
CASSIRTGKNTEAFF
TGTGCCAGTAGTATACGGACCGGGAAGAACACTGAAGCTTTCTTT
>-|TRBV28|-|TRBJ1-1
CASQTPDSPTEAFF
TGTGCCAGCCAGACCCCCGACAGTCCCACTGAAGCTTTCTTT
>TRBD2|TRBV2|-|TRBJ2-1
CASRVLAGGNEQFF
TGTGCCAGCAGAGTCCTAGCGGGAGGGAATGAGCAGTTCTTC
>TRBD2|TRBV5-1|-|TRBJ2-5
CASSFGTSGSIGRQETQYF
TGCGCCAGCAGCTTTGGGACTAGCGGGAGTATAGGGCGGCAAGAGACCCAGTACTTC
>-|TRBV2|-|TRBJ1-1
CASNYRVGENTEAFF
TGTGCCAGCAACTACAGGGTAGGGGAGAACACTGAAGCTTTCTTT
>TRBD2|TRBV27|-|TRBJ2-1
CASSPFGLAGREDGNEQFF
TGTGCCAGCAGTCCATTCGGACTAGCGGGACGGGAAGACGGGAATGAGCAGTTCTTC
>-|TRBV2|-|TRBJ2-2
CASSEARRENTGELFF
TGTGCCAGCAGTGAAGCCCGGAGGGAGAACACCGGGGAGCTGTTTTTT
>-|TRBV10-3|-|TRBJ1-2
CAISTSYNYGYTF
TGTGCCATCAGCACAAGTTATAACTATGGCTACACCTTC
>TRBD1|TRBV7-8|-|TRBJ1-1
CASSSGQGAVGTEAFF
TGTGCCAGCTCCTCGGGACAGGGGGCCGTGGGGACTGAAGCTTTCTTT
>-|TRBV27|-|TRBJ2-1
CASSLRLYNEQFF
TGTGCCAGCAGTTTGAGGCTTTACAATGAGCAGTTCTTC
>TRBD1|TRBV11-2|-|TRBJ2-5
CASSRQGARLEQYF
TGTGCCAGCAGCCGACAGGGGGCGCGTTTAGAGCAGTACTTC
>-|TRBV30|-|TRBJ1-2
CAWSVSGRSHYGYTF
TGTGCCTGGAGTGTTTCAGGGCGGTCCCACTATGGCTACACCTTC
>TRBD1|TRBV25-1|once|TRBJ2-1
CASNHIGQGAGGQFF
TGTGCCAGCAATCATATAGGACAGGGGGCTGGGGGGCAGTTCTTC
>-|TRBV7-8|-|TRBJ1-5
CASSLVRGNQPQHF
TGTGCCAGCAGCTTAGTAAGGGGTAATCAGCCCCAGCATTTT
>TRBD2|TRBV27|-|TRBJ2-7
CASRIRLAYSSYEQYF
TGTGCCAGCCGGATCAGACTAGCGTATAGCTCCTACGAGCAGTACTTC
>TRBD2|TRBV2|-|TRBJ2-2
CASRERTSGRSEELFF
TGTGCCAGCAGAGAACGGACTAGCGGGAGATCCGAGGAGCTGTTTTTT
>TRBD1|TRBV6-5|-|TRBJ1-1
CASSYSGQGAEAFF
TGTGCCAGCAGTTACTCGGGACAGGGCGCTGAAGCTTTCTTT
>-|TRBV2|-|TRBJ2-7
CASSEALFWQMNEQYF
TGTGCCAGCAGTGAAGCGCTCTTTTGGCAAATGAACGAGCAGTACTTC
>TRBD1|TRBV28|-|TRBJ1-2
CASSWDRGVDGYTF
TGTGCCAGCAGTTGGGACAGGGGGGTTGATGGCTACACCTTC
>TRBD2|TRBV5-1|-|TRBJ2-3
CASSLGTSGRATDTQYF
TGCGCCAGCAGCCTTGGGACTAGCGGGAGGGCCACAGATACGCAGTATTTT